The 18 T cell receptor beta chains listed next were all sequenced from one sample in a study of T-cell reconstitution after alpha-beta-depleted transplantation in children listed by TCRdb under 2016. Receptors were amplified or captured by PCR. Sequencing relied on an Illumina HiSeq 2500. Molecular barcoding was employed in the preparation of TCR libraries, with unique molecular identifiers being used to normalize TCRbeta repertoire quantification. The raw public reads went through TCRdb reprocessing: fastp at Q25, MiXCR clone calling, in-frame beta chains kept. Each record represents a unique CDR3 protein, reported with the most common genes and DNA among its rows. The sample contains roughly 500,000 distinct CDR3 sequences, 15% to 20% of them found a single time. About 3.1% of the sample goes to the ten largest clones. The sequenced sample was PBMCs from the stem cell graft donor, obtained from the stem cell graft. The receptors shown here come from a human donor who donated a stem cell graft to a child with acute lymphoblastic leukemia.

As for this clonotype: The junction differs from germline at one of its ends, possibly a read error. The genes are TRBV29-1 and TRBJ1-2; 8 positions agree with TRBD1. This CDR3 is 14 amino acids long. CDR1 and CDR2 (germline): SQVTM, ANQGSEA. The CDR3 DNA sequence: TGCAGCGTGGAAGGGACAGGAGCTAACTATGGCTACACCTTC. Its protein is CSVEGTGANYGYTF.

The CDR3 spells CASSLDRRIEKLFF. The CDR3 nucleotides are TGTGCCAGCAGCTTAGACAGGAGAATTGAAAAACTGTTTTTT. This chain uses TRBV7-6 with TRBJ1-4; a weak D match, TRBD1 (5 bases). V was pared by 1 base and J by 7 bases, with 10 bases between. Germline V CDR1 and CDR2: SGHVS, FNYEAQ. This CDR3 is 14 amino acids long. Variable domain in full (rest from reference TRBV7-6 and TRBJ1-4): GAGVSQSPRYKVTKRGQDVALRCDPISGHVSLYWYRQALGQGPEFLTYFNYEAQQDKSGLPNDRFSAERPEGSISTLTIQRTEQRDSAMYRCASSLDRRIEKLFFGSGTQLSVL.

The rearrangement links TRBV4-1 to TRBJ2-1; TRBD2 aligns across 14 bases. The J segment lost 4 bases and the V segment lost 7 bases, leaving 9 bases of the junction unmatched. Germline-derived CDR1 and CDR2 are MGHRA and YSYEKL. The CDR3 extends over 17 amino acids. The CDR3 loop reads CASTTTSGRALYNEQFF. The CDR3 DNA is TGCGCCAGCACGACGACTAGCGGGAGGGCGCTATACAATGAGCAGTTCTTC.

The J gene is TRBJ2-1, the V gene TRBV10-3; D gene unclear. V shed 1 base and J shed 4 bases, with 5 bases lying between them. Germline loops: CDR1 ENHRY, CDR2 SYGVKD. CDR3 length: 13 amino acids. Here the CDR3 reads CAISEFGYNEQFF. The CDR3 DNA sequence: TGTGCCATCAGTGAGTTCGGTTACAATGAGCAGTTCTTC.

This chain links TRBV5-1 with TRBJ2-7, with TRBD1 matching 7 bases. J was trimmed by 5 bases and V by 0 bases; bases with no gene match: 8. The CDR3 is made up of 15 amino acids. Germline CDR1 is SGHRS and CDR2 is YFSETQ. CDR3 region: CASSLEDRWGHEQYF. DNA for the CDR3: TGCGCCAGCAGCTTGGAGGACAGGTGGGGCCACGAGCAGTACTTC.

The V and J genes are TRBV15 and TRBJ1-1; D may be TRBD1 (5 bases). Trimming pared 8 bases from V and 8 bases from J, leaving 12 bases between. The germline gives CDR1 LNHNV, CDR2 YYDKDF (reference sequence). The CDR3 extends over 11 amino acids. CDR3 loop: CATSSGTEAFF. CDR3 sequence (DNA): TGTGCCACCTCATCCGGGACGGAAGCTTTCTTT.

This rearrangement joins TRBV1 to TRBJ1-1. TRBV1 is designated a pseudogene. This CDR3 contains 16 residues. In DNA, the CDR3 is TGCACCAGCAGCCAAGTAGGCGGGGATATGAACACTGAAGCTTTCTTT. This translates into CTSSQVGGDMNTEAFF.

The chain uses TRBV9 and TRBJ2-1; D is uncertain. This CDR3 spans 14 amino acids. From germline, CDR1 is SGDLS and CDR2 YYNGEE. Trimming removed 3 bases from V and 5 bases from J, with 12 bases in between. The CDR3 reads CASSAKPRHNEQFF. For the CDR3, the DNA is TGTGCCAGCAGCGCCAAACCGCGTCACAATGAGCAGTTCTTC.

This clonotype was detected only a few times. This rearrangement joins TRBV12-3 or TRBV12-4 to TRBJ2-3; the D gene is possibly TRBD2 (5 bases). This CDR3 region has 15 residues. V lost 2 bases to trimming and J lost 5 bases, with 14 bases between them. CDR3 protein: CASSLLWAGGDTQYF. DNA for the CDR3: TGTGCCAGCAGTTTACTGTGGGCAGGAGGAGATACGCAGTATTTT.

This clonotype has just a few counts. J is TRBJ2-7 and V is TRBV29-1, with D unclear. Trimming cost V 0 bases and J 3 bases, with 9 bases left between them. Germline CDR1 is SQVTM and CDR2 is ANQGSEA. The CDR3 covers 13 residues. This CDR3 reads CSVEDEHSYEQYF. In DNA form, the CDR3 reads TGCAGCGTTGAAGATGAACACAGCTACGAGCAGTACTTC.

The chain carries TRBV7-9 and TRBJ2-2; D ambiguous. In germline, CDR1 is SEHNR, CDR2 FQNEAQ (reference sequence). V lost 11 bases and J 5 bases, leaving 15 bases between the germline ends. This CDR3 spans 13 amino acids. CDR3 region: CAGIPGWTGELFF. CDR3 sequence (DNA): TGTGCCGGCATCCCTGGGTGGACCGGGGAGCTGTTTTTT. Combining the CDR3 with reference TRBV7-9 and TRBJ2-2 gives the whole variable domain DTGVSQNPRHKITKRGQNVTFRCDPISEHNRLYWYRQTLGQGPEFLTYFQNEAQLEKSRLLSDRFSAERPKGSFSTLEIQRTEQGDSAMYLCAGIPGWTGELFFGEGSRLTVL.

This clonotype was found a few times. The chain uses TRBV24-1 and TRBJ1-1, with a possible D match to TRBD1 (6 bases). Germline CDR1 reads KGHDR; CDR2 reads SFDVKD. Trimming stripped 2 bases from V and 7 bases from J, with 10 bases between. The CDR3 has 13 residues. The CDR3 coding sequence is TGTGCCACCAGTGATTGGAACAGGGATGAAGCTTTCTTT. This gives the protein CATSDWNRDEAFF.

This clonotype occurred many times. CDR3 sequence reads: CASSFGPNTEAFF. CDR3 nucleotides: TGTGCCAGCAGTTTTGGACCGAACACTGAAGCTTTCTTT. The chain employs TRBV12-3 or TRBV12-4 and TRBJ1-1, with no clear D. The CDR3 sequence is 13 residues long. The ends were cut back, 3 bases at V and 1 base at J, with 6 bases in the middle.

This clonotype was detected only a few times. CDR3 region: CAWSVARSASSNQPQHF. The CDR3 region has the DNA TGTGCCTGGAGTGTAGCCCGCTCAGCCTCTAGCAATCAGCCCCAGCATTTT. The chain uses TRBV30 and TRBJ1-5; D is undetermined. CDR1 GTSNPN and CDR2 SVGIG come from the germline V gene (reference sequence). With 0 bases removed from V and 0 bases from J, the gap between germline ends came to 15 bases. This CDR3 has 17 amino acids.

V and J are TRBV11-2 and TRBJ2-7, with 8 nucleotides matching TRBD2. Germline assignment: CDR1 SGHAT and CDR2 FQNNGV. Trimming removed 3 bases from V and 3 bases from J; junction bases left unmatched: 4. The CDR3 is 14 amino acids. The CDR3 loop is CASSFDSGGYEQYF. The CDR3 DNA follows: TGTGCCAGCAGCTTTGACAGCGGGGGCTACGAGCAGTACTTC.

V and J are TRBV11-2 and TRBJ2-5; D gene uncertain. Germline V gene data show CDR1 as SGHAT and CDR2 as FQNNGV. CDR3 length equals 10 residues. V was clipped by 1 base and J by 10 bases, with 4 bases between them. The CDR3 region is CASSLGDQYF. In DNA form, the CDR3 reads TGTGCCAGCAGCTTAGGGGACCAGTACTTC.

This clonotype was seen a few times. The genes are TRBV5-1 and TRBJ1-1, with TRBD1 identical over 9 bases. Germline values: CDR1 SGHRS, CDR2 YFSETQ. V was clipped by 3 bases and J by 3 bases; unmatched bases: 3. The CDR3 consists of 14 residues. In DNA, the CDR3 is TGCGCCAGCAGCTCGCGGACAGGGGACACTGAAGCTTTCTTT. Its translation: CASSSRTGDTEAFF.

The chain links TRBV5-6 to TRBJ2-7; possibly TRBD2 for D (6 bases). CDR1 and CDR2 from the germline V gene are SGHDT and YYEEEE. Trimming shortened V by 5 bases and J by 3 bases, and 18 bases separated the two germline ends. The CDR3 covers 15 residues. CDR3 sequence (DNA): TGTGCCAGCAGTTCCCAAACGGGACTGATCTACGAGCAGTACTTC. It is translated as CASSSQTGLIYEQYF.